The 8 T cell receptor beta chains below were found in one sample sequenced in a study of T and B cells in COVID-19 patients. Blood genomic DNA input for TRB amplification was about 220-500 ng. TRB rearrangements were amplified by multiplex PCR with BIOMED2 TRB-A/B primers. TCRdb independently ran MiXCR on the multiplex PCR reads; one entry per CDR3 protein. The sample has several thousand distinct CDR3 sequences, roughly 23% seen once; the top ten hold around 10%. Input material: blood. These receptors all stem from a human donor with active COVID-19.

The V and J genes are TRBV6-2 or TRBV6-3 and TRBJ2-3, with a tentative D call TRBD2 (7 bases). This CDR3 contains 17 residues. Between the trimmed V and J ends, which lost 4 bases and 6 bases, there was a span of 23 bases. Germline V gene sequence: CDR1 MNHEY, CDR2 SVGEGT. The DNA of the CDR3 is TGTGCCAGCAGTTGGAATTTGGCGGGGGCCGATAGGGATACGCAGTATTTT. It translates to CASSWNLAGADRDTQYF.

By share, this clonotype ranks as medium-sized. This rearrangement joins TRBV30 to TRBJ1-2; no firm D call. This CDR3 comprises 14 residues. The V gene lost 2 bases and the J gene lost 0 bases, with 10 bases spanning the gap. Germline V gene data show CDR1 as GTSNPN and CDR2 as SVGIG (reference sequence). The CDR3 nucleotides read TGTGCCTGGAGTAGGACCTGGACTAACTATGGCTACACCTTC. Its protein is CAWSRTWTNYGYTF.

This clonotype qualifies as medium-sized (0.01 to 0.1%). The CDR3 reads CASSLLAGNPNEQFF. In DNA form, the CDR3 reads TGTGCCAGCAGTTTACTCGCGGGGAACCCCAATGAGCAGTTCTTC. This chain uses TRBV27 with TRBJ2-1; possible D gene TRBD2, 6 bases. The V and J ends lost 2 bases and 6 bases respectively, with 14 bases between them. Germline CDR1 reads MNHEY; CDR2 reads SMNVEV (reference sequence). The CDR3 loop spans 15 amino acids.

This clonotype was counted a few times. This chain uses TRBV6-2 or TRBV6-3 with TRBJ2-5, with no clear D. V lost 2 bases to trimming and J lost 7 bases, with 14 bases between them. CDR1 and CDR2 from the germline V gene are MNHEY and SVGEGT. The CDR3 consists of 14 residues. CDR3 DNA: TGTGCCAGCAGTTACGACTCACCTTGGGGGACCCAGTACTTC. It codes for CASSYDSPWGTQYF.

The V gene is TRBV5-6, the J gene TRBJ2-7; 7 nucleotides match TRBD1. V was clipped by 4 bases and J by 1 base; unmatched bases: 14. The CDR3 loop spans 17 amino acids. Germline loops: CDR1 SGHDT, CDR2 YYEEEE. In DNA form, the CDR3 reads TGTGCCAGCAGCAGTCGGGACAGACACTACGGGTCCTACGAGCAGTACTTC. It is translated as CASSSRDRHYGSYEQYF.

The chain has TRBV28 and TRBJ1-2; D might be TRBD1 (5 bases). CDR1 MDHEN and CDR2 SYDVKM come from the germline V gene. Between the trimmed V and J ends, which lost 6 bases and 6 bases, there was a span of 17 bases. This CDR3 has 14 amino acids. The CDR3 DNA is TGTGCCAGCAGCTCGATAGGGGTCAGGAATGGCTACACCTTC. Translated, it gives CASSSIGVRNGYTF.

The DNA of the CDR3 is TGTGCCAGCAGTAGAGGGCCGGGAGGGGAGACCCAGTACTTC. Translated: CASSRGPGGETQYF. This chain links TRBV2 with TRBJ2-5, with TRBD2 identical over 8 bases. V lost 5 bases and J lost 5; bases outside the gene matches: 7. Per germline, CDR1 SNHLY and CDR2 FYNNEI. The CDR3 length is 14 residues.

The chain uses TRBV12-3 or TRBV12-4 and TRBJ1-1; no firm D call. This CDR3 is built from 13 residues. Trimming shortened V by 5 bases and J by 3 bases, and 10 bases separated the two germline ends. The CDR3 bases are TGTGCCAGCAGTCGGATGGGGTACACTGAAGCTTTCTTT. Protein: CASSRMGYTEAFF.